This T cell receptor beta chain was captured by sequencing in a study of blood T cell repertoires in COVID-19. Study information: Material from acute and convalescent COVID-19 was sourced from the United States, Italy and Spain. T cells, B-cell-depleted T cells, or PBMCs supplied cDNA or gDNA.

The CDR3 contains 12 residues. Germline CDR1 MNHEY, CDR2 SVGAGI. V dropped 7 bases and J dropped 5; count of bases not matched to a gene: 4. Recruits, aged roughly 18 to 89 years, lived in 24 US areas. Per the original data handling: Nucleated cell counts were estimated from reference gene primer amplification. Method: immunoSEQ multiplex PCR; TCRdb's copy keeps in-frame clones and lacks some. For V, J and clone size, that table is used; D and trimming come from the DNA. The repertoire holds approximately 210,000 clones, with under 80% as singletons. The receptor was isolated from a woman aged 45-59 years with acute COVID-19. This chain joins TRBV6-5 and TRBJ1-1; 7 bases match TRBD1. Sequencing was done on a sample of PBMCs or T cells enriched from blood (not recorded which). CDR3 nucleotide sequence: TGTGCCAGCACTACAGGGGCAACTGAAGCTTTCTTT. Residues: CASTTGATEAFF.